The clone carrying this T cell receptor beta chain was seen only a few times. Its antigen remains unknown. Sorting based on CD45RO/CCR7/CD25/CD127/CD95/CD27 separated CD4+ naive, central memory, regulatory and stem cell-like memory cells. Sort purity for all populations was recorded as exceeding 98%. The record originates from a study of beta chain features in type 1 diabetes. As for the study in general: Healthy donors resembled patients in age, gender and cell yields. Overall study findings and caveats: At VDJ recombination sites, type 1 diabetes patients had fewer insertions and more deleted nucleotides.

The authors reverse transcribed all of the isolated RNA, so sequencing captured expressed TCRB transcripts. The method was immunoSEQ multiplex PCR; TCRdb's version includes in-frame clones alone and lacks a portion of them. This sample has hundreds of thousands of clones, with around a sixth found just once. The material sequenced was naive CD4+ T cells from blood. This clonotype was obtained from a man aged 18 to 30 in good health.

Here the CDR3 DNA reads TGCGCCAGCAGAAGGGAGTCTTTAGGGGCCAACGTCCTGACTTTC. Encoded protein: CASRRESLGANVLTF. This chain uses TRBV5-1 with TRBJ2-6, with a tentative D call TRBD2 (5 bases). Germline assignment: CDR1 SGHRS and CDR2 YFSETQ. CDR3 length: 15 amino acids. V lost 5 bases to trimming and J lost 4 bases, with 13 bases between them.